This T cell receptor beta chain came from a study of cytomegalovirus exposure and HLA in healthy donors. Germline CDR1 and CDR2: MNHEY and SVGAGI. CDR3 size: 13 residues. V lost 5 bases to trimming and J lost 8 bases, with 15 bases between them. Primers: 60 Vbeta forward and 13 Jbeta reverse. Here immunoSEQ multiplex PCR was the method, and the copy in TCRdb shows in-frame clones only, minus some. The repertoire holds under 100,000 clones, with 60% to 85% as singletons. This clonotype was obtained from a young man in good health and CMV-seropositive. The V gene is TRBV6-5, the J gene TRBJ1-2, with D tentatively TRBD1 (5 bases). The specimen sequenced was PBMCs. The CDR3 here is CASSLPGQRGYTF. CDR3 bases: TGTGCCAGCAGTCTCCCCGGACAACGGGGCTACACCTTC.